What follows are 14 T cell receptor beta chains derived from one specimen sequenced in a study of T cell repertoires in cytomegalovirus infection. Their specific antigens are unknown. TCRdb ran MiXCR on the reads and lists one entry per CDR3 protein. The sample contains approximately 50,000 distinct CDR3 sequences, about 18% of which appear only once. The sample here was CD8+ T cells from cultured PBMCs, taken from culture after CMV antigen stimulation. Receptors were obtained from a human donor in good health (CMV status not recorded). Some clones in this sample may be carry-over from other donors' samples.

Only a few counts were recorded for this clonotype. This chain's CDR3 is CASSQDRASSYNEQFF. The DNA of the CDR3 is TGCGCCAGCAGCCAAGATCGAGCTAGCTCCTACAATGAGCAGTTCTTC. J is TRBJ2-1 and V is TRBV4-3; D not resolved. CDR3 length: 16 residues. V was clipped by 0 bases and J by 0 bases, with 9 bases between them. Germline V lookup: CDR1 LGHNA, CDR2 YSLEER.

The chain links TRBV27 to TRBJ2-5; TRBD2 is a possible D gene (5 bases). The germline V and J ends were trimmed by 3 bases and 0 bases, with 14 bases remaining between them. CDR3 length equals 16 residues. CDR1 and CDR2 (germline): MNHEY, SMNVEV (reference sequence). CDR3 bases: TGTGCCAGCAGTTTCCGGGATCCCCCGTACCAAGAGACCCAGTACTTC. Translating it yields CASSFRDPPYQETQYF.

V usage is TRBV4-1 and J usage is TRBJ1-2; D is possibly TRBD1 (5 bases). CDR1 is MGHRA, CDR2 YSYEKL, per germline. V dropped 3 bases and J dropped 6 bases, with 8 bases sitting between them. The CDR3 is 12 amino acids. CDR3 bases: TGCGCCAGCAGCCAGGGGGGGGATGGCTACACCTTC. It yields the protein CASSQGGDGYTF.

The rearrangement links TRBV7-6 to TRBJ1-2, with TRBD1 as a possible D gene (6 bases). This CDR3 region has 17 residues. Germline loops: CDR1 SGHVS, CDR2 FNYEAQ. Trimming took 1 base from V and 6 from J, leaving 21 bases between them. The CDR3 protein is CASSLGASGAGKDGYTF. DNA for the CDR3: TGTGCCAGCAGCTTAGGAGCCTCGGGGGCGGGGAAGGATGGCTACACCTTC.

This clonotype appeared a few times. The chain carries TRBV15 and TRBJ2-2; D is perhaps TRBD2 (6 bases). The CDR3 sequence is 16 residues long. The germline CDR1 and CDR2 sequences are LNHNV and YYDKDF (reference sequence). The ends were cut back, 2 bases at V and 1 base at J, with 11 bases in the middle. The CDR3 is CATSRLVGGNTGELFF. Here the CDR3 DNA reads TGTGCCACCAGCAGACTGGTGGGGGGGAACACCGGGGAGCTGTTTTTT.

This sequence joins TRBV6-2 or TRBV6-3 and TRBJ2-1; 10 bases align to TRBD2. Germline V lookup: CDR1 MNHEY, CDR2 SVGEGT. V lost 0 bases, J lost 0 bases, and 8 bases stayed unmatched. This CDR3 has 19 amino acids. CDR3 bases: TGTGCCAGCAGTTACTCCGAGCGGGGGGGCCAAAGCTCCTACAATGAGCAGTTCTTC. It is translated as CASSYSERGGQSSYNEQFF.

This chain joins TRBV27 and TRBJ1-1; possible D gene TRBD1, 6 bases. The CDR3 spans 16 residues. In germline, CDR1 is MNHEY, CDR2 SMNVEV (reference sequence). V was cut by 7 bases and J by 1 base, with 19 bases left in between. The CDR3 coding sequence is TGTGCCAGCAAGGCCGGGGGCAGGGGCTGGAACACTGAAGCTTTCTTT. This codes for CASKAGGRGWNTEAFF.

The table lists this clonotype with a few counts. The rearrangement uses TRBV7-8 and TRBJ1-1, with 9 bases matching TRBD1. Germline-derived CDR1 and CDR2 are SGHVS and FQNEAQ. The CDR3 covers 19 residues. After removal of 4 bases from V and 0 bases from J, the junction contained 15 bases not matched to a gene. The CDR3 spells CASSYSPGQGVRVNTEAFF. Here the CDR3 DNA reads TGTGCCAGCAGCTACTCCCCGGGACAGGGAGTTCGGGTGAACACTGAAGCTTTCTTT.

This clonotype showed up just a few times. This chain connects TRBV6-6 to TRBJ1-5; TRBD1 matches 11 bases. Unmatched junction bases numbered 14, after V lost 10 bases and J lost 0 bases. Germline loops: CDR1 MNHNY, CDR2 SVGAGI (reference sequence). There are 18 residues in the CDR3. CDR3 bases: TGTGCCACCGCGGACCGGGACAGGGGGTTCAATAGCAATCAGCCCCAGCATTTT. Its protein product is CATADRDRGFNSNQPQHF.

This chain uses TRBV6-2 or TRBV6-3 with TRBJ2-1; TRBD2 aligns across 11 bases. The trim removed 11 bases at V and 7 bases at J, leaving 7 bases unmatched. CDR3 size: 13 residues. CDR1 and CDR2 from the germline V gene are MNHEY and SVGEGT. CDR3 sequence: CAGGGLAENEQFF. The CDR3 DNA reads TGTGCCGGGGGGGGACTAGCGGAAAATGAGCAGTTCTTC.

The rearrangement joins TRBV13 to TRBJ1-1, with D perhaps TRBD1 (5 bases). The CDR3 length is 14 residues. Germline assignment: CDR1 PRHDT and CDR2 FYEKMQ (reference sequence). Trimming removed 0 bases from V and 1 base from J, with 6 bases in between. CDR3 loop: CASSLGTENTEAFF. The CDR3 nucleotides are TGTGCCAGCAGCTTAGGGACAGAGAACACTGAAGCTTTCTTT.

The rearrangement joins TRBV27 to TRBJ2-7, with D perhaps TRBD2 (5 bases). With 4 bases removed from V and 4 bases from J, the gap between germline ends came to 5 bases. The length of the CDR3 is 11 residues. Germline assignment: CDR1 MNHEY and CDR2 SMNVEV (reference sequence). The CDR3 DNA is TGTGCCAGCAGTTCGGGATACGAGCAGTACTTC. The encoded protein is CASSSGYEQYF.

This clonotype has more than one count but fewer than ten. CDR3 DNA sequence: TGTGCCAGCAGTGAAGGTATTGTTCTAGCCAAAAACATTCAGTACTTC. Encoded protein: CASSEGIVLAKNIQYF. The genes are TRBV6-1 and TRBJ2-4; no definite D call. The CDR3 consists of 16 residues. Deletions cut 1 base from V and 0 bases from J, with 10 bases between. Germline-derived CDR1 and CDR2 are MNHNS and SASEGT.

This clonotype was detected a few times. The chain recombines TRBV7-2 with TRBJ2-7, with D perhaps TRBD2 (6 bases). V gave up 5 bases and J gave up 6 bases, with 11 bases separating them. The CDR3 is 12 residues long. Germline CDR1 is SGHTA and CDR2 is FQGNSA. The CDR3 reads CASSRPTSEQYF. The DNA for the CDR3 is TGTGCCAGCAGCCGCCCGACTAGCGAGCAGTACTTC.